The source of this TCR beta chain is a study of patients and donors after allogeneic stem cell transplantation (dated by TCRdb to about 2020). In the case of this clonotype: Its cognate antigen has yet to be identified. No qualities accompany the bases; no much larger clone lies one base away.

The library was generated by RT-PCR. The instrument given in TCRdb is NextSeq 550. Using fastp trimming at Q25 and MiXCR clonotype assembly, TCRdb reanalyzed the public sequencing data and kept in-frame beta chains. Each entry is one CDR3 protein sequence, shown with its most common DNA and genes. The sample table lists about a million distinct CDR3 sequences, roughly 18% of them with a count of one. The ten largest clones add up to under 6.5% of the sample. Trimming takes 2 bases from V and 8 bases from J, and the germline ends sit 16 bases apart. CDR1 is given as LGHNT and CDR2 as FRNRAP, both from the germline V gene. Inclusive of the bounding cysteine and phenylalanine, the CDR3 is 15 residues long. Left in the record is the CDR3 DNA by itself, 45 bases read in frame from the first base.

The receptor's source is a human donor who was either an allogeneic HSCT recipient or a stem cell or donor lymphocyte infusion donor (not recorded which). It is not recorded whose cells these are; they may come from a transplant donor. The receptor chain draws on TRBV12-5 and TRBJ2-1; no D gene call is confident. The material sequenced was blood, either unsorted or a sorted T cell fraction (not recorded which). Read as DNA, the sequence is TGTGCTAGTGGTTTGACGGGTTCCCGTACGGATGAGCAGTTCTTC. Its product reads: CASGLTGSRTDEQFF.